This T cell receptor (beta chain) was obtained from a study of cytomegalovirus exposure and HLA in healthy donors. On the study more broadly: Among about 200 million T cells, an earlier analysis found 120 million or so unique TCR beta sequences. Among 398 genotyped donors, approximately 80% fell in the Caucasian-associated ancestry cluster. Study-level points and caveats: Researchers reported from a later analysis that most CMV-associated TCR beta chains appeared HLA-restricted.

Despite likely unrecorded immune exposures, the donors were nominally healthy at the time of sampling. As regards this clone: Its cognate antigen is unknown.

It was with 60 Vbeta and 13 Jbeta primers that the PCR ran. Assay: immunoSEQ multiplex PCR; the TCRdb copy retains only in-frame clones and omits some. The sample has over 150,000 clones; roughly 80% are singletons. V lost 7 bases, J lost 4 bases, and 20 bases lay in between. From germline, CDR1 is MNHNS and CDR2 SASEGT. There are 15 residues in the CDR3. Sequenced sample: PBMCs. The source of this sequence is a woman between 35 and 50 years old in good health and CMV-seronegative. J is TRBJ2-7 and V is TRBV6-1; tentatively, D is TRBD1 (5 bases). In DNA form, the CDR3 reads TGTGCCAGCACCGTAAGAAGATCACAGGCTTACGAGCAGTACTTC. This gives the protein CASTVRRSQAYEQYF.